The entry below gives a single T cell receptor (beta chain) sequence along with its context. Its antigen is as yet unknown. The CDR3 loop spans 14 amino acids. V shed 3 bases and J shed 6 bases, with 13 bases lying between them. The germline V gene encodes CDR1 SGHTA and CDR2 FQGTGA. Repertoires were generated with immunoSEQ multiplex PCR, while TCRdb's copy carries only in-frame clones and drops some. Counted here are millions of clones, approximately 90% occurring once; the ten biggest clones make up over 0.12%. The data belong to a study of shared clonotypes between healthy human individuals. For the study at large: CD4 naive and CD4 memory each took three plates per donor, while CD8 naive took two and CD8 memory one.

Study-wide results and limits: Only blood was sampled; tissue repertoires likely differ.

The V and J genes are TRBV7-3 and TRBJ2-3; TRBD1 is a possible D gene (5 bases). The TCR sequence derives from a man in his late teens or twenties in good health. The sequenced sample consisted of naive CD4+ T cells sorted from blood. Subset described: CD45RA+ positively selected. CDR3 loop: CASSFGGAPDTQYF. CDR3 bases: TGTGCCAGCAGCTTTGGTGGGGCCCCCGATACGCAGTATTTT.